The sequence of this TCR beta chain was determined in a study of T cell responses to AZD1222 COVID-19 vaccine (dated by TCRdb to the early 2020s). Regarding the study in general: AZD1222 recipients given second doses at about 4 weeks or at about 12 weeks were pooled, since spike-specific TCR depth and breadth were not found to differ between the two schedules. A total of about 250 trial participants underwent TCR sequencing, of whom under 220 had received two doses of AZD1222 and roughly 26 had received two doses of the MenACWY control vaccine. Trial participants were enrolled by age into subgroups of 18-55, 56-69 and 70-plus years, and around 150, 28 and 57 TCR-sequenced participants, respectively, were included in these subgroups.

General study outcomes and caveats: Only a handful of AZD1222 recipients were SARS-CoV-2 seropositive at baseline, limiting conclusions about previously exposed vaccinees. In the small 56-69-year group, the increase in depth fell short of significance, most likely because of low power. CD4 TCRs associated with the vaccine covered the entire spike protein, and the dominant responses were in regions 160-218 and 743-854. Reportedly, almost half of the unique spike-specific TCRs recognized epitopes lying outside the regions that are mutated in the B.1.351 and B.1.1.7 variants. Spike-specific TCR breadth and depth rose significantly after two AZD1222 doses compared with day 0 and with MenACWY recipients. Participants were mostly white British and included more females than males, and it was suggested by the authors that clonal diversity may have been underestimated. No day 14 peak-response samples were available, so repertoires were characterized only after the peak T cell response.

The CDR3 regions of human TCRbeta chains were subjected to immunosequencing. In the paper's pipeline: TCRs in the repertoires were compared against a reference library of SARS-CoV-2-specific TCRs that had been generated with the MIRA antigen-specificity platform. Breadth was defined as the fraction of unique TCRs that were SARS-CoV-2-associated. Depth was defined as the fraction of total T cells that were SARS-CoV-2-associated. Using the MIRA data, each spike-specific TCR was mapped to the spike region that the TCR reacts to and placed in a CD4 or CD8 class. Log10-transformed breadth and depth values were compared by one-way ANOVA with Sidak's multiple comparisons tests. TCRdb re-hosts the immuneACCESS table, in-frame sequences only. Its copies lack some clones; in the studies checked, an unresolved V gene accounts for under half of them, and the cause for the rest is not known. V, J and clone size are taken as reported in that table, and D and trimming were inferred from the DNA itself. This sample lists some 100,000 clones; just under 90% were detected once. Roughly an eighth of the sample is in the top ten clones.

V loses 5 bases of germline sequence and J loses 5 bases, and the interval between the two ends is 9 bases. Its CDR3 holds 12 amino acids, cysteine through phenylalanine. Only the CDR3 part of the read is kept: 36 bases, read in frame from the first base. CDR1 SEHNR and CDR2 FQNEAQ were looked up in the germline V gene (reference sequence). What the time point label conveys for this sample: baseline before first vaccination. Vaccinee samples came from UK trials COV001 and COV002, including a single-blind randomized controlled phase 2/3 trial of AZD1222 (ChAdOx1 nCoV-19) in healthy adults. For TCRbeta chain sequencing, PBMC samples from trial participants were taken at day 0 and at day 28 after the second dose. Notes on this clone: Its recognized antigen is unknown. There are no base qualities to consult, and no much larger clone falls within one base.

The sample here was peripheral blood, taken on day 0 of AZD1222 vaccination. The TCR was taken from an adult in good health. This chain joins TRBV7-9 to TRBJ1-2; no D gene can be assigned with confidence. The CDR3 in this case is CASSPTVYGYTF. The nucleotides are TGTGCCAGCAGCCCGACGGTATATGGCTACACCTTC.